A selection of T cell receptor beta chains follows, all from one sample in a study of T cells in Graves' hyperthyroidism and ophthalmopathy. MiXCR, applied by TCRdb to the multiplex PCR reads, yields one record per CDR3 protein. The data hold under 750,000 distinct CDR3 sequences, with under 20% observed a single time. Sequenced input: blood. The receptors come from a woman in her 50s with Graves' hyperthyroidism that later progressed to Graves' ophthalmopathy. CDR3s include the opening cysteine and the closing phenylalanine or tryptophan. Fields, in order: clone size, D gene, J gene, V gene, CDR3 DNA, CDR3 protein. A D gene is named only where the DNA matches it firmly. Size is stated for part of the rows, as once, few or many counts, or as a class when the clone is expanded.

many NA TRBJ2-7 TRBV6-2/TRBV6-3 TGTGCCAGCACCTGGAGCCTAACCTACGAGCAGTACTTC CASTWSLTYEQYF
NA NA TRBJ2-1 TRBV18 TGTGCCAGCTCACCACAGGCCGGAGGGGGGGACGGCTCCTACAATGAGCAGTTCTTC CASSPQAGGGDGSYNEQFF
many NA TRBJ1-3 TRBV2 TGTGCCAGCAGAGCCGACAGCTCTACTGGAAACACCATATATTTT CASRADSSTGNTIYF
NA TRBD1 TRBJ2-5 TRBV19 TGTGCCAGTGGTACAGGGGAGAGATTAGAGACCCAGTACTTC CASGTGERLETQYF
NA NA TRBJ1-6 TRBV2 TGTGCCAGCAGGGACATCTCGGGGAATTCACCCCTCCACTTT CASRDISGNSPLHF
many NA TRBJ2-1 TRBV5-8 TGTGCCAGCAGCCCCAGCGGGTACTCCTACAATGAGCAGTTCTTC CASSPSGYSYNEQFF
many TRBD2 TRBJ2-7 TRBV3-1 TGTGCCAGCAGCCAAGAAGGACTAGCGGGGCAGTACTTC CASSQEGLAGQYF
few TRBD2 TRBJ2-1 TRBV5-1 TGCGCCAGCAGCTATCTTAGCGGGGGGGCCGATGAGCAGTTCTTC CASSYLSGGADEQFF
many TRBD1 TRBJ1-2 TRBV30 TGTGCCTGGGCCGCGGGACAGGGAAGAGGGGCCTATGGCTACACCTTC CAWAAGQGRGAYGYTF
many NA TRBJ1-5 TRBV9 TGTGCCAGCAGCGCCGAGGGCACCAATCAGCCCCAGCATTTT CASSAEGTNQPQHF
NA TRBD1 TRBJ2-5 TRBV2 TGTGCCAGCAGTCCGGACAGGAGGTACCAAGAGACCCAGTACTTC CASSPDRRYQETQYF
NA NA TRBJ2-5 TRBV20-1 TGCAGTGCTAGAAAAAGGGGGTGGGGGGCCCAGTACTTC CSARKRGWGAQYF
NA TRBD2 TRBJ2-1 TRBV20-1 TGCAGTGCTTCTAGCGGGGGGGCCCTCTACAATGAGCAGTTCTTC CSASSGGALYNEQFF
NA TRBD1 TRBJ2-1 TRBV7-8 TGTGCCAGCAGCTTAAAGACAGGGGTGTACAATGAGCAGTTCTTC CASSLKTGVYNEQFF
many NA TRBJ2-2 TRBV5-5 TGTGCCAGCAGCTTGGCCTACGGGACCGGGGAGCTGTTTTTT CASSLAYGTGELFF
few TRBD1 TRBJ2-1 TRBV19 TGTGCCAGTAGTGTGGGACAGGGAACATTGATCAACAATGAGCAGTTCTTC CASSVGQGTLINNEQFF
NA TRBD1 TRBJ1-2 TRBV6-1 TGTGCCAGCAGCCGTAACAGGGGTGATAACTATGGCTACACCTTC CASSRNRGDNYGYTF
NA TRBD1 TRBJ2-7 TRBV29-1 TGCAGCGCCGGGAAGGAAACGGACAGGGGTGCCTACGAGCAGTACTTC CSAGKETDRGAYEQYF
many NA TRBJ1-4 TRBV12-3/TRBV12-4 TGTGCCAGCAGCCGGGGCGGGAAGGGTGAAAAACTGTTTTTT CASSRGGKGEKLFF
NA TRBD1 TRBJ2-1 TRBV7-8 TGTGCCAGCAGCTTAGAGACAGGGGGGCTCTCCTACAATGAGCAGTTCTTC CASSLETGGLSYNEQFF
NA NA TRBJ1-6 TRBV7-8 TGTGCCAGCAGCTCTGACGACAACAGAGCTTCACCCCTCCACTTT CASSSDDNRASPLHF
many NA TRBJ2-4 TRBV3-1 TGTGCCAGCAGCCAAGGGCCACACAACAAAAACATTCAGTACTTC CASSQGPHNKNIQYF
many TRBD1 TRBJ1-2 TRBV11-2 TGTGCCAGCAGCTTAGGACCGGGACAGGCGCCCGGTGGGGGCTACACCTTC CASSLGPGQAPGGGYTF
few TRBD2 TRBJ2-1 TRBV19 TGTGCCAGTAGATTTAGCGGGGCCAGAACGAATGAGCAGTTCTTC CASRFSGARTNEQFF
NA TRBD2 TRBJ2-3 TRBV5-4 TGTGCCAGCAGCGAAGGACTAGCGGGAGATACGCAGTATTTT CASSEGLAGDTQYF
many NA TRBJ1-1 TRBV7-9 TGTGCCAGCAGCTTCCCGCCCGCGGAGGCTTTCTTT CASSFPPAEAFF
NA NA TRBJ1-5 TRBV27 TGTGCCAGCAGTTTCCGGGTTGGCAATCAGCCCCAGCATTTT CASSFRVGNQPQHF
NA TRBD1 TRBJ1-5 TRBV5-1 TGCGTCAGCAGCTTGGGACAGGGGGACCAGCCCCAGCATTTT CVSSLGQGDQPQHF
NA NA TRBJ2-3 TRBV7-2 TGTGCCAGCAGCTTAAGCAGCGGGCGAAGCCTTTCTAGCACAGATACGCAGTATTTT CASSLSSGRSLSSTDTQYF
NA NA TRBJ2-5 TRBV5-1 TGCGCCAGCAGCCGCCCGGGTACCGAGACCCAGTACTTC CASSRPGTETQYF
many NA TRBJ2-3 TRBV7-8 TGTGCCAGCAGCCTTAGTACAGGGCAGGGCACAGATACGCAGTATTTT CASSLSTGQGTDTQYF